The present T cell receptor (beta chain) was sequenced within a study of low-dose radiotherapy and immunotherapy resistance in tumors. Study at large: Cohort 1 patients were irradiated with 0.5 Gy fractions every 2 weeks to 6.5 Gy total. Each fraction given to Cohort 2 every two weeks delivered 1 Gy, and the total reached 13 Gy over 26 weeks. Nivolumab was given to patients as a 240 mg flat dose every two weeks, and ipilimumab at 1 mg/kg every six weeks. Both were delivered intravenously. For four cycles from cycle 1 day 1, patients took 300 mg oral aspirin daily.

Primers used for first-strand cDNA, a TRAV- and TRBV-specific set, covered both alpha and beta chains. A roughly 20-cycle PCR with a constant-region primer and V-primer adapter amplified TCRs. TCRdb re-called the reads with MiXCR, one entry per CDR3 protein. This sample has under 11,000 distinct CDR3 sequences, with approximately 55% found just once. Germline CDR1 reads MDHEN; CDR2 reads SYDVKM. The trim removed 6 bases at V and 5 bases at J, leaving 7 bases unmatched. This CDR3 is built from 15 residues. The TCR was taken from a human donor with advanced metastatic prostate, ovarian, gallbladder or colorectal cancer (not recorded which). This table probably holds off-target reads from a library built for another chain. This sequence joins TRBV28 and TRBJ1-5, with 10 bases aligning to TRBD1. The CDR3 sequence: CASSPPTGGDQPQHF. CDR3 DNA: TGTGCCAGCAGCCCCCCGACAGGGGGCGATCAGCCCCAGCATTTT. The variable domain in full, completed from reference TRBV28 and TRBJ1-5, reads DVKVTQSSRYLVKRTGEKVFLECVQDMDHENMFWYRQDPGLGLRLIYFSYDVKMKEKGDIPEGYSVSREKKERFSLILESASTNQTSMYLCASSPPTGGDQPQHFGDGTRLSIL.